The 5 T cell receptor beta chains listed next were all sequenced from one sample in a study of cytomegalovirus exposure and HLA in healthy donors. This PCR relied on a set of 60 Vbeta primers and 13 Jbeta primers. Measured with immunoSEQ multiplex PCR; TCRdb has only the in-frame clones, and not every one. The sample has under 70,000 clones, 77% seen once. Sequenced sample: PBMCs. These receptors all come from a female donor in good health and CMV-seronegative.

The genes are TRBV28 and TRBJ1-5; D is ambiguous. The CDR3 sequence is 15 residues long. The germline gives CDR1 MDHEN, CDR2 SYDVKM. Trimming removed 2 bases from V and 4 bases from J, with 12 bases in between. DNA of the CDR3: TGTGCCAGCAGTTTAGGCACACAATGGAATCAGCCCCAGCATTTT. Translating gives CASSLGTQWNQPQHF.

The CDR3: CASSRTGGSGGVETQYF. The CDR3 coding sequence is TGTGCCAGCAGCCGAACCGGCGGGAGTGGGGGTGTGGAGACCCAGTACTTC. The chain combines TRBV7-3 with TRBJ2-5, with 7 nucleotides matching TRBD2. Germline values: CDR1 SGHTA, CDR2 FQGTGA. The CDR3 has 17 residues. Trimming at V came to 5 bases and at J to 5 bases, leaving 17 bases not matched to a gene.

V is TRBV28 and J is TRBJ2-7, with 8 bases that match TRBD1. Germline V gene lookup returns CDR1 MDHEN and CDR2 SYDVKM. With V trimmed by 6 bases and J by 5 bases, 9 bases remained unmatched. This CDR3 has 14 amino acids. In DNA form, the CDR3 reads TGTGCCAGCAGCTCCAGGGGGCAGTGGGACGAGCAGTACTTC. Translated, it gives CASSSRGQWDEQYF.

The chain is built from TRBV27 and TRBJ1-2, with D unresolved. In germline, CDR1 is MNHEY, CDR2 SMNVEV (reference sequence). V lost 4 bases, J lost 3 bases, and 3 bases lay in between. The CDR3 is made up of 11 amino acids. The CDR3 reads CASSSYYGYTF. The CDR3 DNA reads as TGTGCCAGCAGTTCATACTATGGCTACACCTTC.

V and J are TRBV27 and TRBJ2-2; TRBD2 agrees at 12 bases. The CDR3 is 16 residues long. V dropped 5 bases and J dropped 3; count of bases not matched to a gene: 4. Per germline, CDR1 MNHEY and CDR2 SMNVEV (reference sequence). This CDR3 reads CASSPSGGADTGELFF. DNA of the CDR3: TGTGCCAGCAGTCCTAGCGGGGGGGCTGACACCGGGGAGCTGTTTTTT.